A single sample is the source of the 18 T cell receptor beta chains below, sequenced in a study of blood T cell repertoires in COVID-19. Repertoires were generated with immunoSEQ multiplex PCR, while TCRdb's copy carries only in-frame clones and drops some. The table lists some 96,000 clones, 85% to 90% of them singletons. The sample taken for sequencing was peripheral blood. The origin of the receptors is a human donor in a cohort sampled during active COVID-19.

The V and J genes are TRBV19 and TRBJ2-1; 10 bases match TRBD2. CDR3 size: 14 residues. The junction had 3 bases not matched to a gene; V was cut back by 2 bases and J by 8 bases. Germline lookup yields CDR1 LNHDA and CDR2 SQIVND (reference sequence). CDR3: CASSISGRADEQFF. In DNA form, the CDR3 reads TGTGCCAGTAGTATAAGCGGGAGGGCCGATGAGCAGTTCTTC.

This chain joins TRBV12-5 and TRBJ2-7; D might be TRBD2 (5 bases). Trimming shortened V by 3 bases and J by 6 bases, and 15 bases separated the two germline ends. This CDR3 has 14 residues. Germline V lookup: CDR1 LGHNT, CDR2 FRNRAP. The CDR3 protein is CASGFASGLGEQYF. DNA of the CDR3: TGTGCTAGTGGTTTTGCCTCCGGACTCGGCGAGCAGTACTTC. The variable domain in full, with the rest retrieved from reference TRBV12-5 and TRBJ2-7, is DARVTQTPRHKVTEMGQEVTMRCQPILGHNTVFWYRQTMMQGLELLAYFRNRAPLDDSGMPKDRFSAEMPDATLATLKIQPSEPRDSAVYFCASGFASGLGEQYFGPGTRLTVT.

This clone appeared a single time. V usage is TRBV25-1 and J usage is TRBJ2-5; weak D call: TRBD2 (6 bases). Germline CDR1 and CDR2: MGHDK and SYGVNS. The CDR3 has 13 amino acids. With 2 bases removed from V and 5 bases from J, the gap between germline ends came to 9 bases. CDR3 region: CASSEGGGETQYF. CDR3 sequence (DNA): TGTGCCAGCAGTGAAGGTGGGGGGGAGACCCAGTACTTC.

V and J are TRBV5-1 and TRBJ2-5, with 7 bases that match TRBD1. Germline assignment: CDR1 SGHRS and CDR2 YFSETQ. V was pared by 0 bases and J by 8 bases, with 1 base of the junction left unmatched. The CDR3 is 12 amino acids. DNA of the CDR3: TGCGCCAGCAGCTTGGACAGGGGTACCCAGTACTTC. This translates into CASSLDRGTQYF. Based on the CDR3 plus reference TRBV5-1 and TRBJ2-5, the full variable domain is KAGVTQTPRYLIKTRGQQVTLSCSPISGHRSVSWYQQTPGQGLQFLFEYFSETQRNKGNFPGRFSGRQFSNSRSEMNVSTLELGDSALYLCASSLDRGTQYFGPGTRLLVL.

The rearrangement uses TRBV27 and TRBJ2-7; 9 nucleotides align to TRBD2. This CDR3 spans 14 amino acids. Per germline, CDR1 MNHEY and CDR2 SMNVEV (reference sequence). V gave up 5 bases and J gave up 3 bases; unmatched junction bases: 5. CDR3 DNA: TGTGCCAGCAGTCGTAGCGGGAGCTTCTACGAGCAGTACTTC. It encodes CASSRSGSFYEQYF.

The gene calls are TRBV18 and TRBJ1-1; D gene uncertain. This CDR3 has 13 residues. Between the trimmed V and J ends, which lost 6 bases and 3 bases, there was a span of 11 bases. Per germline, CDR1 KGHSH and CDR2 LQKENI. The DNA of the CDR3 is TGTGCCAGCTCCCAAAATACTGACACTGAAGCTTTCTTT. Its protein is CASSQNTDTEAFF.

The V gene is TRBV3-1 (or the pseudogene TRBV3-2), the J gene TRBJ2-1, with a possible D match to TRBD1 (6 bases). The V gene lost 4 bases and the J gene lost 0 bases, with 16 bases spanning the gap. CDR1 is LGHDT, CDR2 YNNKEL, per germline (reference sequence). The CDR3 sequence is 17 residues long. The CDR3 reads CASSRQAGGSSYNEQFF. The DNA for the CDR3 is TGTGCCAGCAGCCGACAGGCCGGCGGCAGCTCCTACAATGAGCAGTTCTTC.

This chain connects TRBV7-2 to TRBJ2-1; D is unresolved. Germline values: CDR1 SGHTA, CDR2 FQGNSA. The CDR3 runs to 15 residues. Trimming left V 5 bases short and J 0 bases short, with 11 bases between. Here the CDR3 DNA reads TGTGCCAGCAGCCCAGACTGGAGCTCCTACAATGAGCAGTTCTTC. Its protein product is CASSPDWSSYNEQFF.

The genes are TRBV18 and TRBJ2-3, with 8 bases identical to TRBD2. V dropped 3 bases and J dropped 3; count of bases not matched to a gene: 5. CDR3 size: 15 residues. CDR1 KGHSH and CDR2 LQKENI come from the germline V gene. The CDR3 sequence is CASSPAGGPTDTQYF. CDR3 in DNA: TGTGCCAGCTCACCGGCGGGAGGACCAACAGATACGCAGTATTTT.

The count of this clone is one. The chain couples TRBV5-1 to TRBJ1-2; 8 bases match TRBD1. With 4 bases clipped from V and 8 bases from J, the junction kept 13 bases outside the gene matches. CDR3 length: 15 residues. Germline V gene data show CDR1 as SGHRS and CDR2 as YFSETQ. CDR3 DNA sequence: TGCGCCAGCAGCGAAGGACAGGGAGCTAGATCGGGCTACACCTTC. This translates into CASSEGQGARSGYTF.

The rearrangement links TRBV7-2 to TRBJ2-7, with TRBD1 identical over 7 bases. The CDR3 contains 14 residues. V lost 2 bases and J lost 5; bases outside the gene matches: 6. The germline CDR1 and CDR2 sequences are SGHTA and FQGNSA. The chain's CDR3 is CASSLSPTGNEQYF. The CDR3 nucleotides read TGTGCCAGCAGCTTAAGCCCGACAGGGAACGAGCAGTACTTC.

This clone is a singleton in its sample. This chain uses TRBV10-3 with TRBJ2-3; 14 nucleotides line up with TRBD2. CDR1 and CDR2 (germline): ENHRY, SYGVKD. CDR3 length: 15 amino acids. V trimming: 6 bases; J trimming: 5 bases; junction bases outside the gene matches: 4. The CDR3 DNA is TGTGCCATCAGAGGACTAGCGGGAGGTATAGATACGCAGTATTTT. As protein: CAIRGLAGGIDTQYF.

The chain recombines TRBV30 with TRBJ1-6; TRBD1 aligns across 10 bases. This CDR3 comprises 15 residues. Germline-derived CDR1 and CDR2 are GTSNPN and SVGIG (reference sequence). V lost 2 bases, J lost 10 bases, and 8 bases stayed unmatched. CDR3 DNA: TGTGCCTGGAGTACGACCGGGACAGGGGTCTCACCCCTCCACTTT. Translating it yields CAWSTTGTGVSPLHF.

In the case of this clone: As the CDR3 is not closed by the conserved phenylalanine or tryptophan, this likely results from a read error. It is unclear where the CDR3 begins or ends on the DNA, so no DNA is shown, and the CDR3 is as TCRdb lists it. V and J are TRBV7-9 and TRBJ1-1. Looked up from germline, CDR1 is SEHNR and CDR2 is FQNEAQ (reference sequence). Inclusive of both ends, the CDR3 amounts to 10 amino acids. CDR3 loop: CASSLQSPDL.

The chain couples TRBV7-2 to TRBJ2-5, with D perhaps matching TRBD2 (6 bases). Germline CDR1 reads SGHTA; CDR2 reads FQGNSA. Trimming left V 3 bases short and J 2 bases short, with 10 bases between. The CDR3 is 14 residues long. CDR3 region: CASSLGLKQETQYF. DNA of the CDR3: TGTGCCAGCAGCTTGGGACTTAAACAAGAGACCCAGTACTTC.

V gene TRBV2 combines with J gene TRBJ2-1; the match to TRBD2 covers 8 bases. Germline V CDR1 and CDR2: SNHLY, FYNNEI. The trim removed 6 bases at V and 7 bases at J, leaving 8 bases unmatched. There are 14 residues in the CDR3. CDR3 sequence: CASRSGREGNEQFF. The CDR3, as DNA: TGTGCCAGCAGGTCGGGTCGGGAGGGAAATGAGCAGTTCTTC.

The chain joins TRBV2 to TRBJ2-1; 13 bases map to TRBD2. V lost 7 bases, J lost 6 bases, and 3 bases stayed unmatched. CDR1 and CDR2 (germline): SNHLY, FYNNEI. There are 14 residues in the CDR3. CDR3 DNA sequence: TGTGCCAGCACGCGGACTAGCGGGGGCAATGAGCAGTTCTTC. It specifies CASTRTSGGNEQFF. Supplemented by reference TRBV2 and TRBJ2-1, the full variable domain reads EPEVTQTPSHQVTQMGQEVILRCVPISNHLYFYWYRQILGQKVEFLVSFYNNEISEKSEIFDDQFSVERPDGSNFTLKIRSTKLEDSAMYFCASTRTSGGNEQFFGPGTRLTVL.

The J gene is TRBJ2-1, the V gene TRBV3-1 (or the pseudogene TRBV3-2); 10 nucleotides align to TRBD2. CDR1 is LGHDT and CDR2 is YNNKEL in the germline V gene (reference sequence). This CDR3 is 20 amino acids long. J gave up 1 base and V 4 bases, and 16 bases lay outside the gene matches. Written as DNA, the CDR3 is TGTGCCAGCAGCCCGAGGGCGAGCGGGGGGGCCCACACTTCCTACAATGAGCAGTTCTTC. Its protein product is CASSPRASGGAHTSYNEQFF.